This T cell receptor beta chain was sequenced during a study of regulatory T cells in long-lasting Graves disease. Background on the study: The antithyroid drugs taken by newly diagnosed Graves' patients had been used for under 3 months. Study observations and caveats: Favoring TRBV28, TRBJ1-2 and TRBJ2-5 was a feature seen in persistent disease. What was studied was peripheral blood only, and not thyroid tissue.

Described time point: newly diagnosed GD, antithyroid drugs for less than 3 months. The TCR library was prepared using RNA isolated from PBMCs. Regarding this clonotype: Its antigen is undetermined.

The CDR3 extends over 19 amino acids. V shed 4 bases and J 2 bases; nucleotides not matched to a gene: 13. The germline V gene encodes CDR1 SGHRS and CDR2 YFSETQ. For TCR beta, libraries came from iRepertoire HTBI primers and Arm-PCR of CDR3 regions. In the study's own analysis: Across the samples, identification revealed just over 60 TRBV and around 14 TRBJ segments. TCRdb passed the multiplex PCR reads through MiXCR, listing each CDR3 protein once. What appears here as the V and J calls and clone size reflects TCRdb's work, not the paper's. Of fewer than 650,000 distinct CDR3 sequences in the sample, about 16% were seen once. These data are also associated with another study on T cells in Graves' hyperthyroidism and ophthalmopathy.

The chain joins TRBV5-1 to TRBJ2-3, with TRBD2 matching over 13 bases. The sequences come from peripheral blood mononuclear cells (PBMCs), collected at new diagnosis, from a patient treated with antithyroid drugs. The TCR comes from a man aged 18 to 29 with Graves disease. CDR3 coding DNA: TGCGCCAGCAGCCATTATAGAGGGACTAGCGGGATCATCACAGATACGCAGTATTTT. Protein: CASSHYRGTSGIITDTQYF.